This entry features one T cell receptor (beta chain) sequence. This record belongs to a study of OX40 agonist ivuxolimab in advanced cancers. Sequencing was performed with immunoSEQ multiplex PCR; in TCRdb, only in-frame clones are kept and a portion is missing. This table has about 18,000 clones, 70% to 80% appearing once. The CDR3 runs 12 residues. The V gene's germline CDR1 is SGHRS and CDR2 YFSETQ. V was cut by 4 bases and J by 10 bases, with 14 bases left in between. Patients were excluded for autoimmune disease history or systemic immunosuppression. The chain uses TRBV5-1 and TRBJ2-5, with D hard to call. The input for sequencing was CD4+ or CD8+ T cells sorted from blood, taken in a trial of the OX40 agonist ivuxolimab. This TCR derives from an adult with an advanced solid tumor such as melanoma, head and neck, liver or kidney cancer. CDR3 loop: CASSPRGGRQYF. In nucleotides, the CDR3 is TGCGCCAGCAGCCCTAGAGGCGGACGCCAGTACTTC.